The rows below give T cell receptor beta chains drawn from one sample of a study of PD-L1 blockade in urothelial cancer. Profiled with immunoSEQ multiplex PCR; TCRdb holds only in-frame clones, not every one. The sample lists roughly 100,000 clones; over 65% were seen once. The sample here was PBMCs, taken around atezolizumab (anti-PD-L1) treatment. These receptors all stem from a man between 70 and 80 years old with urothelial cancer. Both conserved end residues are part of each CDR3. Each record gives: J gene, D gene, V gene, clone size, CDR3 length, CDR3 DNA, CDR3 protein. D genes are given only for firm matches. Rows give clone size only sometimes, using once, few, many, or a class for an expanded clone.

TRBJ2-7,TRBD2,TRBV11-1,.,16,TGTGCCAGCAGCTCCACTAGCGGGGGCAACGACTACGAGCAGTACTTC,CASSSTSGGNDYEQYF
TRBJ2-5,.,TRBV18,.,14,TGTGCCAGCTCACCACCTAACAGTAAAGAGACCCAGTACTTC,CASSPPNSKETQYF
TRBJ2-5,.,TRBV7-9,.,13,TGTGCCACCAGGGGGGCCAACCAAGAGACCCAGTACTTC,CATRGANQETQYF
TRBJ2-7,.,TRBV29-1,.,12,TGCAGCGTCCTACCATCACCAGGGTACCGAATCTTC,CSVLPSPGYRIF
TRBJ2-5,.,TRBV4-1,.,14,TGCGCCAGCAGCCAAGTCGGACAGCAAGAGACCCAGTACTTC,CASSQVGQQETQYF
TRBJ2-7,.,TRBV2,.,13,TGTGCCAGCAGTGAACGCCCTTTGACTATGAAGTACTTC,CASSERPLTMKYF
TRBJ1-4,.,TRBV6-5,once,16,TGTGCCAGCAGTTACCATACAGGGAACCCTAATGAAAAACTGTTTTTT,CASSYHTGNPNEKLFF
TRBJ1-1,TRBD1,TRBV19,.,16,TGTGCCAGCCGGCCCGGGACAGGGAGAGGGGACACTGAAGCTTTCTTT,CASRPGTGRGDTEAFF
TRBJ2-2,.,TRBV27,.,16,TGTGCCAGCAGTTTATTTGGGGCTTCGAACACCGGGGAGCTGTTTTTT,CASSLFGASNTGELFF
TRBJ1-5,.,TRBV29-1,once,13,TGCAGCGTTCTGACAGGCGACAATCAGCCCCAGCATTTT,CSVLTGDNQPQHF
TRBJ2-2,TRBD1,TRBV27,.,14,TGTGCCAGCAGTCCGACAGGGGGTACCGGGGAGCTGTTTTTT,CASSPTGGTGELFF
TRBJ2-5,.,TRBV7-2,.,13,TGTGCCAGCAGCTTAGGCGGGAAAGAGACCCAGTACTTC,CASSLGGKETQYF
TRBJ2-2,TRBD2,TRBV9,.,18,TGTGCCAGCAGCGTAGGTCTATTATGGAGCGGGGCCACCGGGGAGCTGTTTTTT,CASSVGLLWSGATGELFF
TRBJ1-1,TRBD1,TRBV2,.,15,TGTGCCAGCAGTGAAGAGCGGACAGGGATTGCTGAAGCTTTCTTT,CASSEERTGIAEAFF
TRBJ2-1,TRBD2,TRBV7-9,.,15,TGTGCCACCACACTATTAGCGGGAGCGGGCAATGAGCAGTTCTTC,CATTLLAGAGNEQFF
TRBJ2-5,TRBD1,TRBV29-1,.,11,TGCAGCGTTGTAAGGGGGCAGACCCAGTACTTC,CSVVRGQTQYF
TRBJ1-3,TRBD1,TRBV5-1,once,17,TGCGCCAGCAGCTTCATGACAGGGGAGTTCTCTGGAAACACCATATATTTT,CASSFMTGEFSGNTIYF
TRBJ2-1,.,TRBV19,.,18,TGTGCCAGTAGTTTCCGCGCCACGTCAATTAGCTCCTACAATGAGCAGTTCTTC,CASSFRATSISSYNEQFF
TRBJ1-1,.,TRBV6-5,.,15,TGTGCCAGCAGTTATTCCGGGACAAGGAACACTGAAGCTTTCTTT,CASSYSGTRNTEAFF
TRBJ2-3,TRBD2,TRBV4-3,few,17,TGCGCCAGCAGCCAAGATGGAAATAGCGGGAGACAAGATACGCAGTATTTT,CASSQDGNSGRQDTQYF
TRBJ2-5,.,TRBV30,.,12,TGTGCCTGGCGAGCGGAGGGGGAGACCCAGTACTTC,CAWRAEGETQYF
TRBJ2-1,TRBD1,TRBV9,.,14,TGTGCCAGCAGCTCGAGGACAGGGAGGAATGAGCAGTTCTTC,CASSSRTGRNEQFF
TRBJ2-7,TRBD2,TRBV11-2,.,15,TGTGCCAGCAGCCGAGCGGGAAGGGATATCTACGAGCAGTACTTC,CASSRAGRDIYEQYF
TRBJ1-5,.,TRBV2,few,13,TGTGCCAGCCGCCCCTCGGGAGTAGAGCCCCAGCATTTT,CASRPSGVEPQHF